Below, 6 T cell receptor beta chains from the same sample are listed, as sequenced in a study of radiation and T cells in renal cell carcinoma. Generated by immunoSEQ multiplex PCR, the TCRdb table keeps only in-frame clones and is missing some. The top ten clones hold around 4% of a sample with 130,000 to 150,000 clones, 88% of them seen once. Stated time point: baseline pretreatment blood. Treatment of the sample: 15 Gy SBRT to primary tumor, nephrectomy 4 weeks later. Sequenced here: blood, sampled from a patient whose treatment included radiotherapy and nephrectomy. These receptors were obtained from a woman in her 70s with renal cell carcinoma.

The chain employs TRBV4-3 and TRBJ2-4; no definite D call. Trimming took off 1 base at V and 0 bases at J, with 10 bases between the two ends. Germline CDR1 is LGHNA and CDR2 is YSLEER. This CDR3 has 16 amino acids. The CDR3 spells CASSQGTSVAKNIQYF. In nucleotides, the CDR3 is TGCGCCAGCAGCCAAGGGACCTCCGTAGCCAAAAACATTCAGTACTTC.

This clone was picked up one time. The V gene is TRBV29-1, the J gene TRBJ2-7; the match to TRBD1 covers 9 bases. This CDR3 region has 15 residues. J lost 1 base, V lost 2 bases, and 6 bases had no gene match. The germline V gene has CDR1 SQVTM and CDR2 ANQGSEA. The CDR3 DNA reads TGCAGCGTTGAATACGGACAGGGGATTTCCTACGAGCAGTACTTC. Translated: CSVEYGQGISYEQYF.

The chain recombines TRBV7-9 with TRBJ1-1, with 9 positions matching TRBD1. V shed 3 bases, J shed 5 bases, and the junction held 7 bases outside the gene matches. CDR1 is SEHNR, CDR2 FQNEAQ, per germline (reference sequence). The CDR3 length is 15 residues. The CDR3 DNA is TGTGCCAGCAGCTTTTACAGGGGGCCAAATACTGAAGCTTTCTTT. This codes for CASSFYRGPNTEAFF.

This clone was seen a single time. This CDR3 is CASSFKVQGPNTEAFF. CDR3 nucleotide sequence: TGTGCCAGCAGCTTTAAGGTCCAGGGGCCTAACACTGAAGCTTTCTTT. The chain combines TRBV7-2 with TRBJ1-1; D perhaps matches TRBD1 (6 bases). The V end lost 3 bases, the J end lost 2 bases, and 16 bases lay between the germline ends. This CDR3 is built from 16 residues. CDR1 and CDR2 (germline): SGHTA, FQGNSA. Drawing the rest from reference TRBV7-2 and TRBJ1-1, the complete variable domain is GAGVSQSPSNKVTEKGKDVELRCDPISGHTALYWYRQSLGQGLEFLIYFQGNSAPDKSGLPSDRFSAERTGGSVSTLTIQRTQQEDSAVYLCASSFKVQGPNTEAFFGQGTRLTVV.

Here the CDR3 DNA reads TGCGCCAGCAGCTTGGATTCCGGGGCCACTAATGAAAAACTGTTTTTT. Encoded protein: CASSLDSGATNEKLFF. The genes are TRBV5-1 and TRBJ1-4; TRBD1 might be the D (5 bases). V dropped 0 bases and J dropped 2 bases, with 11 bases sitting between them. The V gene's germline CDR1 is SGHRS and CDR2 YFSETQ. The CDR3 contains 16 residues.

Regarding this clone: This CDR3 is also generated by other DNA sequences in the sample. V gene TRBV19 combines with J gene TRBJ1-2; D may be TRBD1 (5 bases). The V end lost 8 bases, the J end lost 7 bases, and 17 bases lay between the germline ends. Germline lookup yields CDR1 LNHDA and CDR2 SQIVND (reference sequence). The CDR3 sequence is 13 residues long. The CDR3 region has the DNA TGTGCCAGTTCAACGGGGACGACTGGTGGCTACACCTTC. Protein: CASSTGTTGGYTF.